Listed below are T cell receptor beta chains from one sample, sequenced in a study of PD-1 blockade in classical Hodgkin lymphoma. Repertoires were generated with immunoSEQ multiplex PCR, while TCRdb's copy carries only in-frame clones and drops some. Of 50,000 to 85,000 clones listed, 71% were seen once; the top ten hold roughly 9%. The specimen comprised peripheral blood mononuclear cells (PBMCs), sampled before the second cycle of nivolumab. The receptors originated from a human donor with classical Hodgkin lymphoma. CDR3s include the opening cysteine and the closing phenylalanine or tryptophan. The D gene is left open where the match is weak. Size values are once, few and many counts, or a class for expanded clones, and some rows have none.

>TRBV2|NA|NA|TRBJ1-2
TGTGCCAGCAGGGGTCCCGGGCTAAACTATGGCTACACCTTC
CASRGPGLNYGYTF
>TRBV6-5|TRBD2|NA|TRBJ2-7
TGTGCCAGCAGTCGCGGGAGGGAAGCCTACGAGCAGTACTTC
CASSRGREAYEQYF
>TRBV6-5|NA|NA|TRBJ1-5
TGTGCCAGCAGTTACTCGAATAACCATCAGCCCCAGCATTTT
CASSYSNNHQPQHF
>TRBV10-3|NA|NA|TRBJ2-7
TGTGCCATCAGTATCGACAACACCTACGAGCAGTACTTC
CAISIDNTYEQYF
>TRBV27|TRBD1|many|TRBJ2-7
TGTGCCAGCAGAAACACTTGGACAGGGAACGAGCAGTACTTC
CASRNTWTGNEQYF
>TRBV7-9|NA|NA|TRBJ2-3
TGTGCCAGCAGCTCCCAAGGGGATACGCAGTATTTT
CASSSQGDTQYF
>TRBV5-1|NA|NA|TRBJ1-1
TGCGCCAGCAGCTTGGACAGTAACACTGAAGCTTTCTTT
CASSLDSNTEAFF
>TRBV12-5|NA|NA|TRBJ2-1
TGTGCTAGTGGTTGGGGGGCGGGGAGCTCCTACAATGAGCAGTTCTTC
CASGWGAGSSYNEQFF
>TRBV9|NA|NA|TRBJ1-2
TGTGCCAGCAGCATAAATTCTAACTATGGCTACACCTTC
CASSINSNYGYTF
>TRBV2|NA|NA|TRBJ2-1
TGTGCCAGCTGTTTACAGGAGGATGAGCAGTTCTTC
CASCLQEDEQFF
>TRBV2|TRBD1|NA|TRBJ1-5
TGTGCCACCTCTTCCCGACAGGGGGCAGGCAATCAGCCCCAGCATTTT
CATSSRQGAGNQPQHF
>TRBV7-6|NA|once|TRBJ2-2
TGTGCCAGCAGCTTAGCGGCGTCGGGACATTACACCGGGGAGCTGTTTTTT
CASSLAASGHYTGELFF
>TRBV21-1|NA|NA|TRBJ1-2
TGTGCCAGCAGCCTTTACGGGAGCTCCCGAACACCGCCGCTGGGGTTC
CASSLYGSSRTPPLGF
>TRBV19|TRBD1|NA|TRBJ1-4
TGTGCCAGTTCCACCGGGACAGGGAATGAAAAACTGTTTTTT
CASSTGTGNEKLFF
>TRBV19|TRBD2|NA|TRBJ2-1
TGTGCCAGTAAAAAATGGCGGGAGGCCCCCTACAATGAGCAGTTCTTC
CASKKWREAPYNEQFF
>TRBV27|NA|NA|TRBJ1-1
TGTGCCAGCAGCACCCTTTTGAACACTGAAGCTTTCTTT
CASSTLLNTEAFF
>TRBV5-4|NA|NA|TRBJ1-2
TGTGCCAGCAGCCGCATAGGGAACCCTAACTATGGCTACACCTTC
CASSRIGNPNYGYTF
>TRBV7-9|NA|NA|TRBJ1-2
TGTGCCAGCAGCCCCTCCACCGGGCGATATGGCTACACCTTC
CASSPSTGRYGYTF
>TRBV5-1|NA|NA|TRBJ2-3
TGCGCCAGCAGCTTCTTCCAGGGACAAGAAGATACGCAGTATTTT
CASSFFQGQEDTQYF
>TRBV5-5|NA|NA|TRBJ1-1
TGTGCCAGCAGCTTGGCCGGCGGGGTACGTGCTTTCTTT
CASSLAGGVRAFF
>TRBV5-4|NA|NA|TRBJ2-4
TGTGCCAGCAGCTTGGGGATTGCACAGGGAAGGGACATTCAGTACTTC
CASSLGIAQGRDIQYF
>TRBV6-6|TRBD2|few|TRBJ2-5
TGTGCCAGCAGCCCAGCGGGAGGGGGAGAGACCCAGTACTTC
CASSPAGGGETQYF
>TRBV7-9|NA|NA|TRBJ2-3
TGTGCCAGCAGCTTAGCTCGAGCCCCCCGCACAGATACGCAGTATTTT
CASSLARAPRTDTQYF
>TRBV10-2|TRBD2|few|TRBJ2-1
TGCGCCAGCAGTCGTATCGGGACTAGCGGGGTGAATGAGCAGTTCTTC
CASSRIGTSGVNEQFF
>TRBV5-1|NA|NA|TRBJ2-7
TGCGCCAGCAGCTTTAGCGGAAGCTCCTACGAGCAGTACTTC
CASSFSGSSYEQYF
>TRBV5-4|NA|NA|TRBJ2-7
TGTGCCAGCAGCCCCGACCCCGGGCGGGGTAGGTACGAGCAGTACTTC
CASSPDPGRGRYEQYF
>TRBV5-1|NA|NA|TRBJ1-3
TGCGCCAGTCAAGAGGTTGGTGGAAACACCATATATTTT
CASQEVGGNTIYF
>TRBV19|NA|NA|TRBJ2-7
TGTGCCAGTAGTCGGCGGAGCTCCTACGAGCAGTACTTC
CASSRRSSYEQYF